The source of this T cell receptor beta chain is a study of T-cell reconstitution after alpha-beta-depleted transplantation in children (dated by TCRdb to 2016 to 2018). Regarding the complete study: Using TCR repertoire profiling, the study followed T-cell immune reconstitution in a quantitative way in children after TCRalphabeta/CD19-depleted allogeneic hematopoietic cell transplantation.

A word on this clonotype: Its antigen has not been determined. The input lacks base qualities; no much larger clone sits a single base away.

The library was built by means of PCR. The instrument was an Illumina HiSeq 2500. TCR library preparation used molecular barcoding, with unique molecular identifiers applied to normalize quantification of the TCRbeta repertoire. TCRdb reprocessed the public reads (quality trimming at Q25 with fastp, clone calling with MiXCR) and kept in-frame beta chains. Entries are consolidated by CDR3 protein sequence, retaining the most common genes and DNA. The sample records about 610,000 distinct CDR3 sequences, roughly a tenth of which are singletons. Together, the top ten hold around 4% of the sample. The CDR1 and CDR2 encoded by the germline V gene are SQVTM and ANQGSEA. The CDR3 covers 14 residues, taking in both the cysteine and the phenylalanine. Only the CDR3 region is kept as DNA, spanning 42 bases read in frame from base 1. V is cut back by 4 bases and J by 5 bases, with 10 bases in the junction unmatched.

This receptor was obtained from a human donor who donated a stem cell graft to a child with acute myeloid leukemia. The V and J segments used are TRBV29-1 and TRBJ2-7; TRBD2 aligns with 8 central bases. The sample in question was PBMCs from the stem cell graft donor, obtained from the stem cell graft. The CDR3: CSVAGGAVRDEQYF. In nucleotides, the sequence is TGCAGCGTTGCGGGAGGGGCTGTTAGGGACGAGCAGTACTTC.